The 14 T cell receptor beta chains presented below share a single source sample, sequenced in a study of control samples from healthy donors and cancer patients. Data came from immunoSEQ multiplex PCR; TCRdb stores just in-frame clones and leaves some out. Here the sample spans more than 95,000 clones, approximately 90% being singletons. Sequencing used blood. All receptors derive from a woman aged 70-85 years in good health.

This rearrangement joins TRBV7-9 to TRBJ2-7; D gene ambiguous. CDR3 length: 13 residues. Per the germline V gene, CDR1 is SEHNR and CDR2 is FQNEAQ (reference sequence). Trimming took off 3 bases at V and 0 bases at J, with 6 bases between the two ends. The CDR3 loop is CASSFTSSYEQYF. For the CDR3, the DNA is TGTGCCAGCAGCTTCACGAGCTCCTACGAGCAGTACTTC.

This clone has only one observation. The chain combines TRBV5-1 with TRBJ2-3; 10 positions agree with TRBD1. The germline CDR1 and CDR2 sequences are SGHRS and YFSETQ. Trimming at V came to 2 bases and at J to 5 bases, leaving 2 bases not matched to a gene. CDR3 length: 14 amino acids. DNA of the CDR3: TGCGCCAGCAGCTTCGGGACAGGGGAAGATACGCAGTATTTT. Translation: CASSFGTGEDTQYF.

This chain connects TRBV27 to TRBJ2-5; 8 bases agree with TRBD2. Trimming removed 6 bases from V and 4 bases from J; junction bases left unmatched: 10. This CDR3 comprises 15 residues. In germline, CDR1 is MNHEY, CDR2 SMNVEV (reference sequence). CDR3 in DNA: TGTGCCAGCAGCCCCGCGGCGGGGGGACTAGAGACCCAGTACTTC. Translating gives CASSPAAGGLETQYF.

This clone was counted only a few times. The chain has TRBV19 and TRBJ2-6, with 7 bases aligning to TRBD1. The CDR3 consists of 18 residues. The V gene end was trimmed by 9 bases and the J gene end by 7 bases; junction bases not matched to a gene: 21. Germline assignment: CDR1 LNHDA and CDR2 SQIVND (reference sequence). The CDR3 coding sequence is TGTGCCAGCGGACTTACAGGGGCCATCTCCAGCGGCGCCAACGTCCTGACTTTC. Protein sequence: CASGLTGAISSGANVLTF. The whole variable domain, filled in from reference TRBV19 and TRBJ2-6, reads DGGITQSPKYLFRKEGQNVTLSCEQNLNHDAMYWYRQDPGQGLRLIYYSQIVNDFQKGDIAEGYSVSREKKESFPLTVTSAQKNPTAFYLCASGLTGAISSGANVLTFGAGSRLTVL.

The chain couples TRBV5-1 to TRBJ2-7, with D perhaps matching TRBD2 (7 bases). With 2 bases removed from V and 6 bases from J, the gap between germline ends came to 12 bases. The V gene's germline CDR1 is SGHRS and CDR2 YFSETQ. There are 13 residues in the CDR3. DNA for the CDR3: TGCGCCAGCAGCTTCCGGGGGGCGTTCGAGCAGTACTTC. Amino acids: CASSFRGAFEQYF.

V and J are TRBV5-5 and TRBJ2-1; D remains ambiguous. This CDR3 has 15 amino acids. Germline CDR1 and CDR2: SGHKS and YYEKEE (reference sequence). Trimming shortened V by 1 base and J by 0 bases, and 8 bases separated the two germline ends. The CDR3 coding sequence is TGTGCCAGCAGCTTGCTCCCGAGCTCCTACAATGAGCAGTTCTTC. The encoded protein is CASSLLPSSYNEQFF.

This clone turned up a few times. The same CDR3 arises from other DNA sequences in this sample as well. This chain uses TRBV4-2 with TRBJ1-1; 7 nucleotides agree with TRBD1. Germline trimming cut 0 bases from V and 0 bases from J; bases unmatched to any gene: 16. The CDR3 extends over 20 amino acids. Germline CDR1 LGHNA, CDR2 YNFKEQ. The CDR3 sequence is CASSQDPGQRINNMNTEAFF. CDR3 in DNA: TGTGCCAGCAGCCAAGATCCGGGACAGCGAATAAACAACATGAACACTGAAGCTTTCTTT.

The chain joins TRBV27 to TRBJ1-3; no clear D. Germline values: CDR1 MNHEY, CDR2 SMNVEV (reference sequence). V shed 7 bases and J shed 0 bases, with 10 bases lying between them. The CDR3 spans 14 residues. CDR3 region: CASMSRSSGNTIYF. The CDR3 DNA reads TGTGCCAGCATGTCCCGAAGCTCTGGAAACACCATATATTTT.

This CDR3 is CASSYSGGWETQYF. The CDR3 nucleotides read TGTGCCAGCAGTTACTCGGGGGGATGGGAGACCCAGTACTTC. The chain uses TRBV6-5 and TRBJ2-5, with D perhaps matching TRBD2 (6 bases). Germline-derived CDR1 and CDR2 are MNHEY and SVGAGI. Trimming took off 0 bases at V and 5 bases at J, with 10 bases between the two ends. The CDR3 consists of 14 residues.

This chain connects TRBV20-1 to TRBJ1-5; D uncertain. Trimming stripped 3 bases from V and 3 bases from J, with 15 bases between. Germline-derived CDR1 and CDR2 are DFQATT and SNEGSKA (reference sequence). The CDR3 length is 15 residues. The CDR3 nucleotides are TGCAGTGCTAGTGGAGCGGCGGATTCCAATCAGCCCCAGCATTTT. Translation gives CSASGAADSNQPQHF.

This chain connects TRBV7-8 to TRBJ2-7, with D maybe TRBD2 (5 bases). Germline CDR1 is SGHVS and CDR2 is FQNEAQ. The length of the CDR3 is 13 residues. Trimming took 3 bases from V and 4 from J, leaving 10 bases between them. CDR3 amino acids: CASSFTGIYEQYF. In DNA form, the CDR3 reads TGTGCCAGCAGCTTTACGGGAATATACGAGCAGTACTTC.

This clone showed up just once. The CDR3 protein is CASSSGRNSYEQYF. For the CDR3, the DNA is TGTGCCAGCAGCTCTGGCCGGAACTCCTACGAGCAGTACTTC. V gene TRBV7-9 combines with J gene TRBJ2-7; no firm D call. Germline V CDR1 and CDR2: SEHNR, FQNEAQ (reference sequence). V was trimmed by 4 bases and J by 0 bases, leaving 10 bases between them. The CDR3 loop spans 14 amino acids.

In this sample, this clone turned up a few times. The rearrangement uses TRBV4-3 and TRBJ1-1; possible D gene TRBD1, 5 bases. Germline CDR1 and CDR2: LGHNA and YSLEER. V was trimmed by 1 base and J by 10 bases, leaving 13 bases between them. The CDR3 covers 13 residues. This chain's CDR3 is CASSQARTGGAFF. CDR3 DNA: TGCGCCAGCAGCCAAGCGCGAACCGGGGGAGCTTTCTTT.

J is TRBJ1-4 and V is TRBV5-1; maybe TRBD1 (6 bases). V lost 2 bases to trimming and J lost 4 bases, with 6 bases between them. The length of the CDR3 is 13 residues. In germline, CDR1 is SGHRS, CDR2 YFSETQ. CDR3 nucleotides: TGCGCCAGCAGCTTCAGGGGTAATGAAAAACTGTTTTTT. It encodes CASSFRGNEKLFF. The complete variable domain, with remaining parts taken from reference TRBV5-1 and TRBJ1-4, reads KAGVTQTPRYLIKTRGQQVTLSCSPISGHRSVSWYQQTPGQGLQFLFEYFSETQRNKGNFPGRFSGRQFSNSRSEMNVSTLELGDSALYLCASSFRGNEKLFFGSGTQLSVL.